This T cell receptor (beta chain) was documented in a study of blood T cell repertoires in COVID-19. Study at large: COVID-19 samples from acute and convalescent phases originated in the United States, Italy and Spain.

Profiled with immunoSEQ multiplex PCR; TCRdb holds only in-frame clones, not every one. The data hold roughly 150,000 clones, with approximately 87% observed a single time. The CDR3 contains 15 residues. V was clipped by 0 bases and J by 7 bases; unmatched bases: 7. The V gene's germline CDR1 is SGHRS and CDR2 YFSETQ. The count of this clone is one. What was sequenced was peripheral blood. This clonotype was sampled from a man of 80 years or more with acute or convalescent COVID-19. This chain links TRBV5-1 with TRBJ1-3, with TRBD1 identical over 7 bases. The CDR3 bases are TGCGCCAGCAGCTTGGACGCGACAGGGACGAACACCATATATTTT. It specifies CASSLDATGTNTIYF. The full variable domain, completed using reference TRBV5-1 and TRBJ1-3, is KAGVTQTPRYLIKTRGQQVTLSCSPISGHRSVSWYQQTPGQGLQFLFEYFSETQRNKGNFPGRFSGRQFSNSRSEMNVSTLELGDSALYLCASSLDATGTNTIYFGEGSWLTVV.